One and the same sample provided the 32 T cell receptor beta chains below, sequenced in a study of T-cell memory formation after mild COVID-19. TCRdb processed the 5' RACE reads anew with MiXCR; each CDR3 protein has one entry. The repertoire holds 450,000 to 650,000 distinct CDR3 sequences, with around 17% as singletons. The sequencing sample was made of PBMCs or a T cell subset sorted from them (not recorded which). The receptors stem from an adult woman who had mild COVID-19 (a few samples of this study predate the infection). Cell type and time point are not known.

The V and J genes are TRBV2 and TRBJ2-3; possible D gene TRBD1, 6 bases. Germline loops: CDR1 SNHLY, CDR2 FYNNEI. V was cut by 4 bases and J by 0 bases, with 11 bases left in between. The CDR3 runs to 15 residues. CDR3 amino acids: CASSGDRLSTDTQYF. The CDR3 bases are TGTGCCAGCAGTGGTGACAGGCTGAGCACAGATACGCAGTATTTT. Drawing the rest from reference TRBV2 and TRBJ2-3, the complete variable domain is EPEVTQTPSHQVTQMGQEVILRCVPISNHLYFYWYRQILGQKVEFLVSFYNNEISEKSEIFDDQFSVERPDGSNFTLKIRSTKLEDSAMYFCASSGDRLSTDTQYFGPGTRLTVL.

CDR3 protein: CASSQSGTGIGYTF. The CDR3 nucleotides are TGCGCCAGCAGCCAGTCCGGGACAGGGATCGGCTACACCTTC. The chain combines TRBV4-1 with TRBJ1-2, with 9 positions matching TRBD1. Germline CDR1 is MGHRA and CDR2 is YSYEKL. There are 14 residues in the CDR3. V trimming: 3 bases; J trimming: 8 bases; junction bases outside the gene matches: 7.

This chain's CDR3 is CASSQDVSWTAGLYEQYF. Here the CDR3 DNA reads TGCGCCAGCAGCCAAGATGTCAGTTGGACGGCAGGACTTTACGAGCAGTACTTC. The chain employs TRBV4-3 and TRBJ2-7; a possible D gene is TRBD2 (5 bases). The V and J ends lost 0 bases and 4 bases respectively, with 22 bases between them. From germline, CDR1 is LGHNA and CDR2 YSLEER. The CDR3 consists of 18 residues.

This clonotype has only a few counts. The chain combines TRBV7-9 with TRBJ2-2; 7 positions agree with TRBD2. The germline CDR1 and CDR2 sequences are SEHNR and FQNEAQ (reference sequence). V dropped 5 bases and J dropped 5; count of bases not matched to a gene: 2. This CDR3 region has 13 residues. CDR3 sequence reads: CASSRSGTGELFF. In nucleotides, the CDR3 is TGTGCCAGCAGCCGTAGCGGGACCGGGGAGCTGTTTTTT. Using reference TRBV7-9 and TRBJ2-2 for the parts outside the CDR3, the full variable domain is DTGVSQNPRHKITKRGQNVTFRCDPISEHNRLYWYRQTLGQGPEFLTYFQNEAQLEKSRLLSDRFSAERPKGSFSTLEIQRTEQGDSAMYLCASSRSGTGELFFGEGSRLTVL.

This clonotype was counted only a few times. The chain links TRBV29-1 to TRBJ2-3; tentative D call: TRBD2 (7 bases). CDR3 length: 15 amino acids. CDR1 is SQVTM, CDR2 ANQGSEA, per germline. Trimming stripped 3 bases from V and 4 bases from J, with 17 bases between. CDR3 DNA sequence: TGCAGCGTTGACACAGGGAGGGTGGGGTCAGATACGCAGTATTTT. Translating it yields CSVDTGRVGSDTQYF.

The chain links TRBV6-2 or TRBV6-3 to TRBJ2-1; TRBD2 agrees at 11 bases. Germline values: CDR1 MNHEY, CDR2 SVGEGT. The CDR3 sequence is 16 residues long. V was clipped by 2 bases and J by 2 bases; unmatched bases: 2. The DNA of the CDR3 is TGTGCCAGCAGTTACGCGGGACTAGCGGCCTACAATGAGCAGTTCTTC. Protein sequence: CASSYAGLAAYNEQFF.

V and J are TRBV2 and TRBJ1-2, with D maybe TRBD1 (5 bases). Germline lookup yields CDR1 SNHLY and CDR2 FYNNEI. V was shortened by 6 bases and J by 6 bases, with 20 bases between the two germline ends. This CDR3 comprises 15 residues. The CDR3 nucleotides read TGTGCCAGCAGGCGGGTTGCAGGGAATTACGATGGCTACACCTTC. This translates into CASRRVAGNYDGYTF.

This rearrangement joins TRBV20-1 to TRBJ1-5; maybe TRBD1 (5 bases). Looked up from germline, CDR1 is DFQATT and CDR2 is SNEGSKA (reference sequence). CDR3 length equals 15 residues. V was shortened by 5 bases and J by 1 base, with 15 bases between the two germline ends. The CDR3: CSARDLWVSNQPQHF. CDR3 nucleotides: TGCAGTGCTCGGGACTTATGGGTCAGCAATCAGCCCCAGCATTTT.

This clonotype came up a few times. The CDR3 spells CASSELPGRETNEKLFF. CDR3 sequence (DNA): TGTGCCAGCAGTGAGTTACCAGGGAGAGAAACTAATGAAAAACTGTTTTTT. This sequence joins TRBV2 and TRBJ1-4; D is possibly TRBD1 (5 bases). Germline CDR1 reads SNHLY; CDR2 reads FYNNEI. V dropped 3 bases and J dropped 1 base, with 15 bases sitting between them. The CDR3 totals 17 residues.

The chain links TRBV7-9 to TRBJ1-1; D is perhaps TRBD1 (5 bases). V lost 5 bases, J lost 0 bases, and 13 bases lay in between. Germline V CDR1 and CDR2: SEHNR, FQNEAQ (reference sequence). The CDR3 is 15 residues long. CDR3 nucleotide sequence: TGTGCCAGCAGCCGACCGAACAGGTTGAACACTGAAGCTTTCTTT. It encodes CASSRPNRLNTEAFF.

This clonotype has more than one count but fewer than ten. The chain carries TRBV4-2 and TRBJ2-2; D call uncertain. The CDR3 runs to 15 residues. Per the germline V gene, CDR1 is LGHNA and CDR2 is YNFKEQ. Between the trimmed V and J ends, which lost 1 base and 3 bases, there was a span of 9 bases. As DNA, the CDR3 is TGTGCCAGCAGCCAAGCGGAACGGGACACCGGGGAGCTGTTTTTT. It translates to CASSQAERDTGELFF.

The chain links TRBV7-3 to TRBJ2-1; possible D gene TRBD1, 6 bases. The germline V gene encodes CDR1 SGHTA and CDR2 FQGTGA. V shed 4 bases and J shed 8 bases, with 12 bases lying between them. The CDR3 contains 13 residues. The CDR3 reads CASSSLPGDEQFF. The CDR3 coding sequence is TGTGCCAGCAGCTCGTTACCAGGGGATGAGCAGTTCTTC.

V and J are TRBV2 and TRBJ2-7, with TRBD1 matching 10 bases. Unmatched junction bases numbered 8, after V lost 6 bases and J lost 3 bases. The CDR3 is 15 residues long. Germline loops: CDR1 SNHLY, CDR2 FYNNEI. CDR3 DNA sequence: TGTGCCAGCAGGCCCACGACAGGGGGCCACTACGAGCAGTACTTC. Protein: CASRPTTGGHYEQYF.

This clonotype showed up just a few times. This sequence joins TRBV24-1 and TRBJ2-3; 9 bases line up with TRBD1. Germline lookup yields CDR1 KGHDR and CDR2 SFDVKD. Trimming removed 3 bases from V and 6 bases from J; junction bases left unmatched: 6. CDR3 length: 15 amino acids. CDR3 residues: CATSDKTGGGDTQYF. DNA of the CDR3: TGTGCCACCAGTGATAAAACAGGGGGCGGCGATACGCAGTATTTT.

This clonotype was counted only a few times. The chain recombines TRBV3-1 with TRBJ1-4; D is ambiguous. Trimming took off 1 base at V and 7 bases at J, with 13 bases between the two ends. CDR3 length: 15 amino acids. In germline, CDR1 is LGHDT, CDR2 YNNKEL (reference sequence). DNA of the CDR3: TGTGCCAGCAGCCAAGGTATAGGGTGGGCTGAAAAACTGTTTTTT. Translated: CASSQGIGWAEKLFF.

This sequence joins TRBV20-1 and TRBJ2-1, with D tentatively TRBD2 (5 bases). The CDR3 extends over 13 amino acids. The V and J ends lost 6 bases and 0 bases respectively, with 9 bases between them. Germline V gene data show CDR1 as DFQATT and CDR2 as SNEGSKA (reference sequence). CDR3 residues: CSAAGSSYNEQFF. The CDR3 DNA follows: TGCAGTGCGGCGGGCAGCTCCTACAATGAGCAGTTCTTC.

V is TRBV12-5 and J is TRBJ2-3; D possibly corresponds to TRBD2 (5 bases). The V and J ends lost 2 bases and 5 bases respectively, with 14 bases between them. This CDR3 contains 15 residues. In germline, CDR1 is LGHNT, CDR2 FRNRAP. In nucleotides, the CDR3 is TGTGCTAGTGGTTTGCCCCTTCGGGGTGGAGATACGCAGTATTTT. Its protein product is CASGLPLRGGDTQYF.

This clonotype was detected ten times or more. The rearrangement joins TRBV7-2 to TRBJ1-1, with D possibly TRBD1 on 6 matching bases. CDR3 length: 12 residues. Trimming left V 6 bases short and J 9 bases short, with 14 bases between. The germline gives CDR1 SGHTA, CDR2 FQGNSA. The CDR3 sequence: CASSTRGAQAFF. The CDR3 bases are TGTGCCAGCAGTACCAGGGGCGCCCAAGCTTTCTTT. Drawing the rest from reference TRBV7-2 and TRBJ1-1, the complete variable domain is GAGVSQSPSNKVTEKGKDVELRCDPISGHTALYWYRQSLGQGLEFLIYFQGNSAPDKSGLPSDRFSAERTGGSVSTLTIQRTQQEDSAVYLCASSTRGAQAFFGQGTRLTVV.

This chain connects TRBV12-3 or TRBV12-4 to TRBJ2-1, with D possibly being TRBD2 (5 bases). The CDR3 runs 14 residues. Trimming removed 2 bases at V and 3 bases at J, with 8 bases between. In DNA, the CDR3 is TGTGCCAGCAGTTTATGGGGAGACTACAATGAGCAGTTCTTC. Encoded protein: CASSLWGDYNEQFF.

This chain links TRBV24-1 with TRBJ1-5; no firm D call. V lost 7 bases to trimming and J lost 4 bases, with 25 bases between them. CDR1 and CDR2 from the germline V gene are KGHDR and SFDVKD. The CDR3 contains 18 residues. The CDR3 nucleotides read TGTGCCACCAGGAGTCGAAGAGGTCTCAAGCGACAAAATCAGCCCCAGCATTTT. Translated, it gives CATRSRRGLKRQNQPQHF.

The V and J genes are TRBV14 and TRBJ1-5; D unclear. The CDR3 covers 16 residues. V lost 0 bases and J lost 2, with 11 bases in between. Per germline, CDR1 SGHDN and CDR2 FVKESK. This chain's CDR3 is CASSQDSGIGNQPQHF. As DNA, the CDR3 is TGTGCCAGCAGCCAAGACTCGGGGATTGGCAATCAGCCCCAGCATTTT.

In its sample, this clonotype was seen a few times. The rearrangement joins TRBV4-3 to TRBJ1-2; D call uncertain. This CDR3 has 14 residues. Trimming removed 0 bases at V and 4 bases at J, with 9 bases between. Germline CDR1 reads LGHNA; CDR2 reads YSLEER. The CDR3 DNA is TGCGCCAGCAGCCAAGAAGCAGATTTCTATGGCTACACCTTC. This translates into CASSQEADFYGYTF.

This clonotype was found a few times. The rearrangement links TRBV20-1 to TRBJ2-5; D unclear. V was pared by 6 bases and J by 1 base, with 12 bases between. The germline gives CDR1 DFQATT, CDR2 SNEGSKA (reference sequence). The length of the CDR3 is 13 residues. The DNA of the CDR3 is TGCAGTGCGCTGAGGCAGGTCCAAGAGACCCAGTACTTC. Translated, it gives CSALRQVQETQYF.

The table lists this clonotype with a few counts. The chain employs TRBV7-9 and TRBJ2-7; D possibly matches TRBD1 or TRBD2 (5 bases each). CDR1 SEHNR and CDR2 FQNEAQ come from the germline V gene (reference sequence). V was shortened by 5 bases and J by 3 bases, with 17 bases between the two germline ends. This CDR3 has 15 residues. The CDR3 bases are TGTGCCAGCAGCGCAACGGGGTACAGGCTCTACGAGCAGTACTTC. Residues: CASSATGYRLYEQYF. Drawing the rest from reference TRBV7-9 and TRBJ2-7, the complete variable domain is DTGVSQNPRHKITKRGQNVTFRCDPISEHNRLYWYRQTLGQGPEFLTYFQNEAQLEKSRLLSDRFSAERPKGSFSTLEIQRTEQGDSAMYLCASSATGYRLYEQYFGPGTRLTVT.

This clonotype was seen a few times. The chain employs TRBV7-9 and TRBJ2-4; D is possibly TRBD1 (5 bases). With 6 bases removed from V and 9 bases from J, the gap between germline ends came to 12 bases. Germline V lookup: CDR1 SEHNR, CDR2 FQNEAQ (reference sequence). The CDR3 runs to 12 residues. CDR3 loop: CASRSTGSIQYF. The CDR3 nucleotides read TGTGCCAGCAGATCTACAGGCTCCATTCAGTACTTC.

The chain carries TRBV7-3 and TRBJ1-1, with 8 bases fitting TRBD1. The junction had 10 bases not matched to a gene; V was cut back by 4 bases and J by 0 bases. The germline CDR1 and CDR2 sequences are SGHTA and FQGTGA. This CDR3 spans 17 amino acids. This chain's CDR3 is CASSSGPGTGLNTEAFF. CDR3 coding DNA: TGTGCCAGCAGCTCCGGTCCCGGGACAGGCTTGAACACTGAAGCTTTCTTT.

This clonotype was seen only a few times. As DNA, the CDR3 is TGTGCCAGCTCCGCCACGGTGAGGGGGGCGAGGGAGACCCAGTACTTC. As protein: CASSATVRGARETQYF. The chain couples TRBV25-1 to TRBJ2-5; D tentatively fits TRBD1 or TRBD2 (6 bases each). This CDR3 is 16 amino acids long. The germline V gene has CDR1 MGHDK and CDR2 SYGVNS. The V and J ends lost 8 bases and 5 bases respectively, with 24 bases between them.

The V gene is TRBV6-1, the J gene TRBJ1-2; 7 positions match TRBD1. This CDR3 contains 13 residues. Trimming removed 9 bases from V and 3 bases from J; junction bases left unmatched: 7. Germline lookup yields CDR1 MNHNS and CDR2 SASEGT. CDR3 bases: TGTGCCAGTACTACAGGGGTGGACTATGGCTACACCTTC. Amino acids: CASTTGVDYGYTF.

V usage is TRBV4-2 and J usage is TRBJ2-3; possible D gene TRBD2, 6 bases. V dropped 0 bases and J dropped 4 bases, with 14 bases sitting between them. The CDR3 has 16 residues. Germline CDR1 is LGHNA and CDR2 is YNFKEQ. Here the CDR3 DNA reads TGTGCCAGCAGCCAAGATCTTGGACTACTCTCAGATACGCAGTATTTT. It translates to CASSQDLGLLSDTQYF.

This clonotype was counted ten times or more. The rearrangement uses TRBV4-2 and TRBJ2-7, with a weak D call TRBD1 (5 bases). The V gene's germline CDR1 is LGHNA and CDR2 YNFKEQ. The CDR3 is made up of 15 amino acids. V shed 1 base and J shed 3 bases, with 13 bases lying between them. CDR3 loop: CASSQGSQGNYEQYF. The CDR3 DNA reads TGTGCCAGCAGCCAAGGGTCCCAGGGAAACTACGAGCAGTACTTC.

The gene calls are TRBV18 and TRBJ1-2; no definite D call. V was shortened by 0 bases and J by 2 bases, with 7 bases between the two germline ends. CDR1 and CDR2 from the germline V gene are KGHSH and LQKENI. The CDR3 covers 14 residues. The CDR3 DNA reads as TGTGCCAGCTCACCACCGGCTTTAAACTATGGCTACACCTTC. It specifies CASSPPALNYGYTF. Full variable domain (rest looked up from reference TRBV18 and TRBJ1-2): NAGVMQNPRHLVRRRGQEARLRCSPMKGHSHVYWYRQLPEEGLKFMVYLQKENIIDESGMPKERFSAEFPKEGPSILRIQQVVRGDSAAYFCASSPPALNYGYTFGSGTRLTVV.

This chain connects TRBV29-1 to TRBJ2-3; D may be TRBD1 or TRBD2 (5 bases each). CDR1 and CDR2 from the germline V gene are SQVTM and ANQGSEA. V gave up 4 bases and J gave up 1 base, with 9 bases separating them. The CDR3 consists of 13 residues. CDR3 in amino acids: CSVGRGGTDTQYF. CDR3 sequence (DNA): TGCAGCGTTGGTAGGGGAGGCACAGATACGCAGTATTTT.